This TCR beta chain was obtained from a study of glioma-infiltrating T cells. This clonotype was recorded a few times. What it binds is not known. Findings and caveats of the study: Tissue-blood divergence was below expectation in non-neoplastic patients, above in gliomas.

In germline, CDR1 is MGHRA, CDR2 YSYEKL. The CDR3 length is 16 residues. Trimming removed 0 bases from V and 0 bases from J; junction bases left unmatched: 4. Using RNA template, CDR3s of TCR alpha and beta were amplified with iRepertoire arm-PCR. TCRdb reprocessed the multiplex PCR reads via MiXCR and lists one record per CDR3 protein. The table includes about 380,000 distinct CDR3 sequences, 41% detected once. The chain couples TRBV4-1 to TRBJ2-7, with 8 bases that match TRBD2. The sample taken for sequencing was glioma tissue, nonneoplastic brain tissue, or PBMCs (not recorded which). The TCR was taken from a human donor with low-grade glioma or glioblastoma, undergoing nonglioma brain surgery, or in good health (not recorded which). The CDR3 sequence is CASSQELAASSYEQYF. The CDR3 region has the DNA TGCGCCAGCAGCCAAGAACTAGCGGCGTCCTCCTACGAGCAGTACTTC.